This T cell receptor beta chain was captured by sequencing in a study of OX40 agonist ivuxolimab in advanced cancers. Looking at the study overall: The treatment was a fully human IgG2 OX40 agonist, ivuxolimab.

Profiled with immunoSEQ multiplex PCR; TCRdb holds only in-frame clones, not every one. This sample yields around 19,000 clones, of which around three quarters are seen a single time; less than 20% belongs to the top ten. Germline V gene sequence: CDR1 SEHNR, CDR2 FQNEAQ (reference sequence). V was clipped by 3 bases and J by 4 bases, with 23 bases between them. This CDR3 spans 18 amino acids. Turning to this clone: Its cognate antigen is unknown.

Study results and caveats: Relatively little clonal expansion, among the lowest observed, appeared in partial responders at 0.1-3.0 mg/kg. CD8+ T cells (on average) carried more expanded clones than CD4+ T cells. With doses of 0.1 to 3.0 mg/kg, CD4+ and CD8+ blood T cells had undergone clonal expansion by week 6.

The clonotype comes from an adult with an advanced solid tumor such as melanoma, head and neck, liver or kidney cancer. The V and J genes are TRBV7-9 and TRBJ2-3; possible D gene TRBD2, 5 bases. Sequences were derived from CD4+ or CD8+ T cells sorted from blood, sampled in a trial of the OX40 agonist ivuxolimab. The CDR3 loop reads CASSFATPGNSMPDTQYF. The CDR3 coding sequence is TGTGCCAGCAGCTTCGCGACGCCCGGGAACTCGATGCCAGATACGCAGTATTTT.